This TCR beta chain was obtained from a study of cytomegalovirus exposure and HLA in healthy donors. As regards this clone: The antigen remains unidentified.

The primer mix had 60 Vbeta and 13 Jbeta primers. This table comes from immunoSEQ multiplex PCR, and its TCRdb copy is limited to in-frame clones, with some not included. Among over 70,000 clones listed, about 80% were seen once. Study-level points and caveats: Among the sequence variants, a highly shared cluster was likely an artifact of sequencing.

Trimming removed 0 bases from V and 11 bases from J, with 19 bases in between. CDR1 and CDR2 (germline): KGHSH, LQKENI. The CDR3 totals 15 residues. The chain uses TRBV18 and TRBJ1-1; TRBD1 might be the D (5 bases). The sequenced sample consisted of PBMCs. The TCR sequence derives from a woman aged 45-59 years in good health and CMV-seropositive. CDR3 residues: CASSPPGQGRKGAFF. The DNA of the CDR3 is TGTGCCAGCTCACCACCGGGCCAGGGAAGGAAAGGTGCTTTCTTT.